The subject of this entry is one T cell receptor (beta chain). Its cognate antigen has yet to be identified. One base away there is no much larger clone; base qualities are not given. Library preparation used the immunoSEQ multiplex PCR assay. Under the source paper's analysis protocol: A statistical classification framework was built for diagnosing cytomegalovirus status from the catalog of TCR beta chain sequences. TCRdb's version of the immuneACCESS table is confined to in-frame rearrangements and falls short of the full clone set. An unresolved V gene accounts for under half of the shortfall where checked; the remainder is of unknown origin. Clone size and the V and J calls come from that table; the DNA yielded D and trimming. This sample is represented by roughly 120,000 clones; approximately 86% of them were singletons. The top ten clonotypes cover around 4.5% of the sample. This entry belongs to a study of cytomegalovirus exposure and HLA in healthy donors (dated by TCRdb to 2017 to 2019). Regarding the complete study: According to a later analysis, one platform produced both the 110 or so validation repertoires and the 720 or so repertoires of the first cohort. The study was designed to test whether signatures of past pathogen exposure could be identified by cataloging public T cell receptors. In addition to the first cohort of 650 to 750 subjects, a separate validation cohort of approximately 130 different subjects was used. The study combined high-throughput TCR immunosequencing, statistical association of individual TCRs with disease status, and machine learning to predict cytomegalovirus infection status.

The donors were included in the validation cohort of around 120 subjects, a group kept apart from the approximately 700-subject first cohort. Broader findings and caveats from the paper: A few of the identified cytomegalovirus-associated TCR beta chains were confirmed in vitro to be specific for cytomegalovirus antigens. The authors suggested that the approach could potentially be extended to other disease states and immunological phenotypes. The classifier was reported to diagnose cytomegalovirus status with high specificity and sensitivity in both the original and validation cohorts. In a later analysis, TCRs clustered in the first cohort were found to also tend to co-occur in the approximately 120 validation repertoires, with around 94% of cluster scores above 0. The study gave a list of 150 to 200 TCR beta chains associated with cytomegalovirus. Most TCR sequences were observed very rarely across donors, whereas some public TCRs were present in many individuals. All 130 or so repertoires were used to score co-occurrence in the validation cohort in a later analysis, because that analysis had no HLA typing for the cohort.

Including the terminal cysteine and phenylalanine, the CDR3 comprises 15 residues. Only the CDR3 region is kept as DNA, spanning 45 bases read in frame from base 1. The germline V gene encodes CDR1 SNHLY and CDR2 FYNNEI. Trimmed from V: 6 bases; trimmed from J: 3 bases; junction bases lacking a gene match: 9. The sequence was collected from a man aged 18-30 years in good health and CMV-seropositive. This receptor chain uses TRBV2 and TRBJ1-1; 8 bases in the junction line up with TRBD1. The sample taken for sequencing was PBMCs. At the DNA level, the sequence is TGTGCCAGCAGCCCAAGACAGGGGCTAGACACTGAAGCTTTCTTT. Its protein is CASSPRQGLDTEAFF.